This is a list of T cell receptor beta chains from one sample in a study of cytomegalovirus exposure and HLA in healthy donors. TCRdb's table, derived via immunoSEQ multiplex PCR, lists solely in-frame clones and lacks some. The repertoire holds roughly 100,000 clones, with around 68% as singletons. The source material was PBMCs. These receptor sequences come from a human donor in good health. Both conserved end residues are part of each CDR3. Fields, in order: J gene, V gene, clone size, D gene, CDR3 protein, CDR3 DNA. D genes are given only for firm matches. Expanded clones get a size class; other rows say once, few or many, or leave the size out.

TRBJ1-6 TRBV5-4 . TRBD1 CASSRTGENSPLHF TGTGCCAGCAGCCGTACAGGGGAGAATTCACCCCTCCACTTT
TRBJ2-3 TRBV15 . . CATSSEAVADTQYF TGTGCCACCAGCAGCGAGGCGGTGGCGGATACGCAGTATTTT
TRBJ1-1 TRBV18 . . CASSPFDKHTEAFF TGTGCCAGCTCACCGTTCGACAAGCACACTGAAGCTTTCTTT
TRBJ1-6 TRBV7-9 . . CASSLESRSPLHF TGTGCCAGCAGCTTAGAGAGCCGTTCACCCCTCCACTTT
TRBJ2-1 TRBV30 once . CAWSVIHYNEQFF TGTGCCTGGAGTGTAATACATTACAATGAGCAGTTCTTC
TRBJ2-7 TRBV2 . . CASRPGRGSYEQYF TGTGCCAGCCGCCCAGGCAGGGGCTCCTACGAGCAGTACTTC
TRBJ2-1 TRBV6-5 few . CASSYSPGDNEQFF TGTGCCAGCAGTTACTCCCCAGGGGACAATGAGCAGTTCTTC
TRBJ1-1 TRBV5-5 . TRBD1 CASSLGDTPGTGEAFF TGTGCCAGCAGCTTGGGAGATACCCCCGGGACAGGAGAAGCTTTCTTT
TRBJ2-1 TRBV4-1 few TRBD1 CASSQGGQGGDEQFF TGCGCCAGCAGCCAAGGGGGACAGGGTGGAGATGAGCAGTTCTTC
TRBJ2-7 TRBV27 . . CAARHQGSYEQYF TGTGCCGCTCGCCACCAGGGTTCCTACGAGCAGTACTTC
TRBJ2-1 TRBV7-2 . TRBD2 CASTSSGRVPGEQFF TGTGCCAGCACTTCTAGCGGGAGGGTTCCTGGCGAGCAGTTCTTC
TRBJ1-2 TRBV5-6 . . CASSLRGAAGYGYTF TGTGCCAGCAGCTTGCGGGGGGCCGCTGGCTATGGCTACACCTTC
TRBJ1-4 TRBV19 . . CASSIAREYLDEKLFF TGTGCCAGTAGTATTGCCAGGGAATATCTGGATGAAAAACTGTTTTTT
TRBJ2-7 TRBV28 . TRBD2 CASSLFAGGGQYF TGTGCCAGCAGTTTATTTGCGGGGGGCGGGCAGTACTTC
TRBJ2-1 TRBV7-9 . TRBD2 CASSLVRGLAGGHNEQFF TGTGCCAGCAGCTTAGTTCGCGGACTAGCGGGAGGCCACAATGAGCAGTTCTTC
TRBJ2-7 TRBV5-5 . TRBD2 CASSLAGFSYEQYF TGTGCCAGCAGCCTAGCGGGATTCTCCTACGAGCAGTACTTC
TRBJ1-2 TRBV30 . TRBD1 CAWIRLGQLANYGYTF TGTGCCTGGATTCGCCTGGGACAGCTCGCTAACTATGGCTACACCTTC
TRBJ2-1 TRBV7-6 . . CASSPGELNEQFF TGTGCCAGCAGCCCGGGAGAGTTGAATGAGCAGTTCTTC
TRBJ2-2 TRBV11-3 . . CASSLGAGGNTGELFF TGTGCCAGCAGCTTAGGTGCAGGAGGGAACACCGGGGAGCTGTTTTTT
TRBJ2-2 TRBV28 . TRBD2 CASSLFRGRSGTSGDWTGELFF TGTGCCAGCAGTTTATTCAGGGGGCGTTCCGGGACTAGCGGGGATTGGACCGGGGAGCTGTTTTTT
TRBJ1-2 TRBV27 . TRBD1 CASSLQGVNYGYTF TGTGCCAGCAGTTTACAGGGGGTGAACTATGGCTACACCTTC
TRBJ2-7 TRBV4-1 . TRBD2 CASSHLLAGEYYDEQYF TGCGCCAGCAGCCACTTACTAGCGGGTGAGTACTACGATGAGCAGTACTTC
TRBJ2-7 TRBV28 . TRBD1 CASSFGTGSYEQYF TGTGCCAGCAGTTTTGGGACAGGGAGCTACGAGCAGTACTTC
TRBJ2-3 TRBV13 . TRBD2 CASSLQRGLAADTQYF TGTGCCAGCAGCCTTCAGAGGGGACTAGCCGCAGATACGCAGTATTTT
TRBJ2-7 TRBV27 . . CASSFKGSGEQYF TGTGCCAGCAGTTTTAAAGGTTCGGGGGAGCAGTACTTC
TRBJ2-5 TRBV10-1 . TRBD2 CASSSGGSGETQYF TGCGCCAGCAGCTCCGGCGGGAGTGGAGAGACCCAGTACTTC